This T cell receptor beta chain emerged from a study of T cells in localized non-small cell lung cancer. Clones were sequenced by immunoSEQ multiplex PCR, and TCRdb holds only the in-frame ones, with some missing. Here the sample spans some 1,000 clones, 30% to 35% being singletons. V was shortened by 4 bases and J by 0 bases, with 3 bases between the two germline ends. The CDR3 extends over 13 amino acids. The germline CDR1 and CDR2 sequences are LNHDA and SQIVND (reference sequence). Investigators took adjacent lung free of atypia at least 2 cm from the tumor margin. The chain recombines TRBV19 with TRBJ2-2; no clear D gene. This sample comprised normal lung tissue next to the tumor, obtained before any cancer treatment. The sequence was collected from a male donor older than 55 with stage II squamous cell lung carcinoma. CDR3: CASSNANTGELFF. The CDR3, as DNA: TGTGCCAGTAGTAATGCGAACACCGGGGAGCTGTTTTTT.